The following is a T cell receptor (beta chain) sequence with its context. The specificity of this receptor is unknown. No much larger clone is present one base from it, and per-base qualities are unavailable. As encoded in the germline V gene, CDR1 is SGHTA while CDR2 is FQGNSA. Its CDR3 holds 14 amino acids, cysteine through phenylalanine. The sequence is cut down to CDR3 DNA, 42 bases in frame from base 1. At the junction V is shortened by 4 bases and J by 1 base, with 11 bases in between. TCRbeta CDR3 regions were amplified from genomic DNA using the immunoSEQ Assay, a bias-controlled multiplex PCR. The authors processed their data as follows. The number of nucleated cells in each sample was estimated from the amplification of reference gene primers within the assay. To quantify the absolute abundance of each unique TCRbeta CDR3 rearrangement, sequence reads were collapsed and filtered. Productive Simpson clonality was computed per sample as the square root of Simpson's diversity index over productive rearrangements. TCRdb mirrors the immuneACCESS table, restricted to in-frame sequences. Some clones are absent from its copies; in checked studies, under half trace to an unresolved V gene, and the reason for the others is unknown. The DNA gave D and trimming, while V, J and clone size come from that table. The sample profile shows roughly 260,000 clones; 82% of them were found once. The ten largest account for around 3.2% of the sample.

This sample stems from a study of blood T cell repertoires in COVID-19 (dated by TCRdb to 2019 to 2021). As for the study more broadly: Collaborator samples came from the United States, Italy and Spain and covered acute and convalescent phases of COVID-19. The prospective study material was composed of cDNA or gDNA derived from T cells, B-cell-depleted T cells, or PBMCs. The dataset comprised deeply sampled blood TCRbeta repertoires from subjects exposed to, actively infected with, or recovered from COVID-19. The repertoires were made available in a free public database intended to serve as a resource for research on the immune response to SARS-CoV-2. Samples came from the ongoing ImmuneRACE study (first 160 participants) plus 1,254 subjects from 6 global collaborators. A de-identified subject ID, COVID-19 status, age in years and sex were almost always included in the sample metadata. Where available, HLA class I and class II types were taken from metadata supplied by the sample provider and were not determined by assay-based typing.

Whole blood was collected in K2EDTA tubes by collaborating institutions according to the institutions' own protocols. For TCRbeta analysis, collaborators shipped samples in one of three forms: frozen whole blood, isolated PBMCs, or DNA extracted from either of those sample types. The study at large found these results: Clinical and demographic metadata were provided uncurated, with the amount varying by source and participant.

The sequenced sample consisted of peripheral blood. The receptor's source is a woman aged 18-35 years with acute or convalescent COVID-19. The V and J genes are TRBV7-2 and TRBJ2-7; TRBD1 is perhaps the D gene, given 5 matching bases. The sequenced DNA: TGTGCCAGCAGCTCAGGGTTTTTGTCCTACGAGCAGTACTTC. Its amino acids are CASSSGFLSYEQYF.